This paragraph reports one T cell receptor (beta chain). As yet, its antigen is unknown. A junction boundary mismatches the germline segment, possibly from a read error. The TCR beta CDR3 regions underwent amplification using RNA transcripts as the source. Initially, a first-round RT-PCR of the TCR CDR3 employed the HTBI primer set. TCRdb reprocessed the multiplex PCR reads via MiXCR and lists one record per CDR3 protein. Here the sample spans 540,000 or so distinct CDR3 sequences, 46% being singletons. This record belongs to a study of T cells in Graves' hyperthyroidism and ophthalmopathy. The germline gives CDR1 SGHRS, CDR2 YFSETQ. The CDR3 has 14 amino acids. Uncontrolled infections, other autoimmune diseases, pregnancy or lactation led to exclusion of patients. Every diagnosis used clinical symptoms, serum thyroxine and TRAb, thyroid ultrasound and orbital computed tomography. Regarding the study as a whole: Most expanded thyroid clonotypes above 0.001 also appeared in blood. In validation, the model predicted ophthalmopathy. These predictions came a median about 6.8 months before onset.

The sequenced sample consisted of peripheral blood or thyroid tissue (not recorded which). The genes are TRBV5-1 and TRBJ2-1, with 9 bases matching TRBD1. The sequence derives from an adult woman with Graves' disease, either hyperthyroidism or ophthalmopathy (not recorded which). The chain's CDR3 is CASSMDRGDNEQFF. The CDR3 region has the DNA TGTGCCAGCAGTATGGACAGGGGAGACAATGAGCAGTTCTTC.